Below are 27 T cell receptor beta chains sequenced from a single sample in a study of shared clonotypes between healthy human individuals. The naive CD8 subset, CD45RO-negative cells positively selected for CCR7, excluded terminally differentiated effector memory CD45RA+ cells. Sequencing was performed with immunoSEQ multiplex PCR; in TCRdb, only in-frame clones are kept and a portion is missing. The table lists hundreds of thousands of clones, roughly 98% of them singletons. What was sequenced was naive CD8+ T cells sorted from blood. These receptors were taken from a man aged 25-40 years in good health.

The chain's CDR3 is CSVTIGPGLASQDTQYF. The CDR3 DNA follows: TGCAGCGTTACTATAGGTCCGGGACTAGCCTCTCAAGATACGCAGTATTTT. This chain connects TRBV29-1 to TRBJ2-3; 9 positions agree with TRBD2. The CDR3 loop spans 17 amino acids. Germline V gene data show CDR1 as SQVTM and CDR2 as ANQGSEA. J was trimmed by 5 bases and V by 5 bases; bases with no gene match: 17.

V is TRBV4-1 and J is TRBJ1-1; tentative D call: TRBD1 (5 bases). The CDR3 is 15 amino acids. V was pared by 1 base and J by 0 bases, with 9 bases between. Germline CDR1 and CDR2: MGHRA and YSYEKL. This chain's CDR3 is CASSQAGTVNTEAFF. The CDR3 DNA sequence: TGCGCCAGCAGCCAAGCCGGGACTGTGAACACTGAAGCTTTCTTT.

This clone was seen once. The V and J genes are TRBV5-1 and TRBJ2-1; TRBD2 agrees at 12 bases. The CDR3 is made up of 15 amino acids. V shed 2 bases, J shed 6 bases, and the junction held 3 bases outside the gene matches. CDR1 SGHRS and CDR2 YFSETQ come from the germline V gene. DNA of the CDR3: TGCGCCAGCAGCTTACTAGCGGGAGGTGTCAATGAGCAGTTCTTC. It yields the protein CASSLLAGGVNEQFF.

The chain is built from TRBV6-5 and TRBJ1-5, with unresolved D. CDR1 is MNHEY, CDR2 SVGAGI, per germline. CDR3 length: 13 amino acids. The germline V and J ends were trimmed by 5 bases and 4 bases, with 9 bases remaining between them. CDR3 sequence: CASSRALNQPQHF. In DNA, the CDR3 is TGTGCCAGCAGTCGGGCGTTAAATCAGCCCCAGCATTTT.

The gene calls are TRBV11-3 and TRBJ2-5, with 7 positions matching TRBD2. The CDR3 covers 15 residues. Germline trimming cut 5 bases from V and 3 bases from J; bases unmatched to any gene: 9. CDR1 SGHNT and CDR2 YENEEA come from the germline V gene. The CDR3 is CASSTRTSSEETQYF. CDR3 nucleotides: TGTGCCAGCAGCACTAGGACTAGTTCGGAAGAGACCCAGTACTTC.

The rearrangement links TRBV6-5 to TRBJ2-7; D gene uncertain. This CDR3 is 13 amino acids long. Germline values: CDR1 MNHEY, CDR2 SVGAGI. With 3 bases removed from V and 3 bases from J, the gap between germline ends came to 9 bases. DNA for the CDR3: TGTGCCAGCAGTTATGGGGTAGGCTACGAGCAGTACTTC. Translation gives CASSYGVGYEQYF.

The count of this clone is one. The rearrangement joins TRBV6-6 to TRBJ2-1, with TRBD1 matching over 7 bases. The CDR3 loop spans 15 amino acids. V lost 6 bases and J lost 6; bases outside the gene matches: 11. Looked up from germline, CDR1 is MNHNY and CDR2 is SVGAGI (reference sequence). The CDR3 protein is CASRTTGIGPNEQFF. Here the CDR3 DNA reads TGTGCCAGCAGGACGACAGGGATTGGGCCCAATGAGCAGTTCTTC.

V is TRBV5-1 and J is TRBJ2-3; 12 nucleotides line up with TRBD2. J lost 5 bases, V lost 0 bases, and 4 bases had no gene match. Germline lookup yields CDR1 SGHRS and CDR2 YFSETQ. There are 16 residues in the CDR3. CDR3 bases: TGCGCCAGCAGCTTGGGACTAGCGGGAGTTATAGATACGCAGTATTTT. Protein sequence: CASSLGLAGVIDTQYF.

CDR3 nucleotides: TGTGCCATCAGTGCCAAGAGCTCCTACGAGCAGTACTTC. Its protein product is CAISAKSSYEQYF. This chain links TRBV10-3 with TRBJ2-7, with D hard to call. Germline values: CDR1 ENHRY, CDR2 SYGVKD. This CDR3 region has 13 residues. Trimming took 4 bases from V and 0 from J, leaving 7 bases between them.

The chain combines TRBV13 with TRBJ2-6, with D possibly matching TRBD2 (5 bases). V lost 6 bases and J lost 1, with 7 bases in between. This CDR3 is built from 14 residues. Germline CDR1 PRHDT, CDR2 FYEKMQ (reference sequence). The CDR3 sequence is CASSRESGANVLTF. The DNA of the CDR3 is TGTGCCAGCAGTAGGGAGTCTGGGGCCAACGTCCTGACTTTC.

This chain joins TRBV6-1 and TRBJ1-1; a possible D gene is TRBD1 (5 bases). V was clipped by 5 bases and J by 2 bases, with 15 bases between them. The germline gives CDR1 MNHNS, CDR2 SASEGT. This CDR3 spans 15 amino acids. In DNA form, the CDR3 reads TGTGCCAGCAGTCTCTGGGTTGGGGGAAACACTGAAGCTTTCTTT. It translates to CASSLWVGGNTEAFF.

The gene calls are TRBV7-2 and TRBJ1-1; a weak D match, TRBD1 (5 bases). This CDR3 has 13 residues. Between the trimmed V and J ends, which lost 5 bases and 11 bases, there was a span of 18 bases. Looked up from germline, CDR1 is SGHTA and CDR2 is FQGNSA. CDR3 amino acids: CASSITSGRRAFF. The CDR3 DNA reads as TGTGCCAGCAGCATCACGTCAGGGAGGCGGGCTTTCTTT.

This rearrangement joins TRBV27 to TRBJ2-2; D call uncertain. This CDR3 is 17 amino acids long. The germline V gene has CDR1 MNHEY and CDR2 SMNVEV (reference sequence). The V end was cut by 5 bases, the J end by 2 bases, with 18 bases between. The CDR3 DNA reads TGTGCCAGCAGTACGACGGTGCCCCGAATAAACACCGGGGAGCTGTTTTTT. Translating gives CASSTTVPRINTGELFF.

This chain joins TRBV5-1 and TRBJ2-1, with D maybe TRBD2 (5 bases). This CDR3 has 16 residues. V was pared by 0 bases and J by 4 bases, with 14 bases between. Per the germline V gene, CDR1 is SGHRS and CDR2 is YFSETQ. CDR3 sequence reads: CASSLDPFGGYNEQFF. DNA of the CDR3: TGCGCCAGCAGCTTGGATCCATTTGGCGGGTACAATGAGCAGTTCTTC.

The V gene is TRBV7-8, the J gene TRBJ2-3; weak D call: TRBD2 (5 bases). V was cut by 5 bases and J by 6 bases, with 15 bases left in between. This CDR3 has 14 residues. CDR1 and CDR2 (germline): SGHVS, FQNEAQ. The CDR3 region has the DNA TGTGCCAGCAGCCCCCGGGCTAGCTTGGATACGCAGTATTTT. This codes for CASSPRASLDTQYF.

The V gene is TRBV27, the J gene TRBJ2-7, with 7 bases fitting TRBD1. Germline CDR1 MNHEY, CDR2 SMNVEV (reference sequence). The CDR3 is 16 residues long. V was clipped by 6 bases and J by 0 bases; unmatched bases: 11. CDR3 sequence (DNA): TGTGCCAGCAGCGAAAGTTCGGGACAGCTCTCCTACGAGCAGTACTTC. Translation gives CASSESSGQLSYEQYF.

The gene calls are TRBV9 and TRBJ2-7; D is unresolved. CDR1 is SGDLS, CDR2 YYNGEE, per germline. Trimming left V 0 bases short and J 3 bases short, with 10 bases between. CDR3 length: 14 amino acids. Written as DNA, the CDR3 is TGTGCCAGCAGCGTAGGTGGGGTGAACTACGAGCAGTACTTC. This codes for CASSVGGVNYEQYF.

The chain joins TRBV21-1 to TRBJ2-1; the table's TRBD2 call for D was not verified on the DNA. TRBV21-1 is deemed a pseudogene. The length of the CDR3 is 11 residues. The CDR3 reads CASKWSNEQFF. The CDR3 DNA reads TGTGCCAGCAAATGGAGCAATGAGCAGTTCTTC.

The gene calls are TRBV18 and TRBJ2-1; D uncertain. The CDR3 is made up of 13 amino acids. Looked up from germline, CDR1 is KGHSH and CDR2 is LQKENI. Trimming removed 4 bases from V and 4 bases from J, with 8 bases in between. The CDR3 loop is CASSLGPYNEQFF. The CDR3, as DNA: TGTGCCAGCTCACTTGGGCCGTACAATGAGCAGTTCTTC.

This clone was seen a single time. This chain uses TRBV7-9 with TRBJ2-2; 8 nucleotides agree with TRBD1. V was pared by 1 base and J by 5 bases, with 6 bases of the junction left unmatched. CDR3 length equals 16 residues. Germline CDR1 and CDR2: SEHNR and FQNEAQ (reference sequence). The CDR3 sequence: CASSLGSTGETGELFF. The CDR3 DNA reads TGTGCCAGCAGCTTAGGGTCGACAGGGGAGACCGGGGAGCTGTTTTTT.

CDR3 sequence reads: CASSLGQGADGYTF. The CDR3 DNA reads TGTGCCAGCAGCTTAGGACAGGGGGCGGATGGCTACACCTTC. The chain links TRBV11-1 to TRBJ1-2; 10 bases are a match to TRBD1. V lost 1 base and J lost 6; bases outside the gene matches: 2. The CDR3 length is 14 residues. Germline CDR1 is SGHAT and CDR2 is FQDESV (reference sequence).

The chain employs TRBV9 and TRBJ1-1, with D uncertain. Germline loops: CDR1 SGDLS, CDR2 YYNGEE. Trimming pared 7 bases from V and 0 bases from J, leaving 10 bases between. The CDR3 is 13 amino acids. In DNA form, the CDR3 reads TGTGCCAGCTCCGGCCTCCTGAACACTGAAGCTTTCTTT. The encoded protein is CASSGLLNTEAFF.

V and J are TRBV2 and TRBJ2-7; 10 bases line up with TRBD2. The CDR3 consists of 15 residues. The ends lost 4 bases at V and 1 base at J; junction bases unmatched: 4. Germline lookup yields CDR1 SNHLY and CDR2 FYNNEI. The CDR3 bases are TGTGCCAGCAGTGGTCTAGCGGGAGTGTCCTACGAGCAGTACTTC. It is translated as CASSGLAGVSYEQYF.

This chain links TRBV19 with TRBJ2-7; the D call may be TRBD1 or TRBD2 (5 bases each). CDR1 and CDR2 (germline): LNHDA, SQIVND (reference sequence). The CDR3 covers 14 residues. V was clipped by 5 bases and J by 4 bases, with 15 bases between them. CDR3 loop: CASSPTGAEYEQYF. The DNA for the CDR3 is TGTGCCAGTAGTCCAACCGGGGCCGAATACGAGCAGTACTTC. Full variable domain (rest looked up from reference TRBV19 and TRBJ2-7): DGGITQSPKYLFRKEGQNVTLSCEQNLNHDAMYWYRQDPGQGLRLIYYSQIVNDFQKGDIAEGYSVSREKKESFPLTVTSAQKNPTAFYLCASSPTGAEYEQYFGPGTRLTVT.

The genes are TRBV7-3 and TRBJ2-7; possibly TRBD1 or TRBD2 for D (6 bases each). Germline assignment: CDR1 SGHTA and CDR2 FQGTGA. The CDR3 spans 15 residues. Trimming took off 1 base at V and 6 bases at J, with 16 bases between the two ends. CDR3 nucleotide sequence: TGTGCCAGCAGCTTAAGCGAGGGGGGAGTAGCCGAGCAGTACTTC. Its translation is CASSLSEGGVAEQYF.

The count of this clone is one. The chain employs TRBV9 and TRBJ2-5; 10 bases are shared with TRBD2. This CDR3 is built from 15 residues. Germline-derived CDR1 and CDR2 are SGDLS and YYNGEE. The J segment lost 2 bases and the V segment lost 4 bases, leaving 5 bases of the junction unmatched. The CDR3 sequence: CASSSRTSGQETQYF. CDR3 DNA sequence: TGTGCCAGCAGCTCCCGGACTAGCGGACAAGAGACCCAGTACTTC. Complete variable domain (other parts from reference TRBV9 and TRBJ2-5): DSGVTQTPKHLITATGQRVTLRCSPRSGDLSVYWYQQSLDQGLQFLIQYYNGEERAKGNILERFSAQQFPDLHSELNLSSLELGDSALYFCASSSRTSGQETQYFGPGTRLLVL.

The V gene is TRBV7-9, the J gene TRBJ2-7; either TRBD1 or TRBD2 may supply D (5 bases each). The V end was cut by 2 bases, the J end by 1 base, with 15 bases between. There are 16 residues in the CDR3. Germline lookup yields CDR1 SEHNR and CDR2 FQNEAQ (reference sequence). DNA for the CDR3: TGTGCCAGCAGCTTACGCAGGGAGCCAGGATCCTACGAGCAGTACTTC. Protein product: CASSLRREPGSYEQYF.